The present TCR beta chain was sequenced within a study of tumor and adjacent non-tumor tissue in lung cancer. In the study overall: On average, productive TCRbeta reads reached some 4.2 million per sample. General study results and limits: Higher tumor TCR diversity was associated with shorter survival. Compared with tumor, normal lung showed significantly lower TCR diversity.

For this clonotype: Its target is not known.

No cell sorting was done before RNA was extracted from the tissue. The normal lung tissue was taken more than 3 cm from the tumor edge. Germline CDR1 and CDR2: SQVTM and ANQGSEA. The trim removed 6 bases at V and 5 bases at J, leaving 9 bases unmatched. This CDR3 has 14 residues. Three rounds of nested PCR, following a modified ARM-PCR protocol, produced the TCRbeta library. One entry per CDR3 protein results from TCRdb running MiXCR on the multiplex PCR reads. The sample records approximately 100,000 distinct CDR3 sequences, more than 55% being singletons. The specimen was distant non-tumor lung tissue. V gene TRBV29-1 combines with J gene TRBJ1-2; TRBD1 aligns across 10 bases. This clonotype was obtained from a man aged 25 to 40 with non-small cell lung cancer. The CDR3 here is CSVSGGQGGYGYTF. In DNA form, the CDR3 reads TGCAGCGTCAGCGGCGGACAGGGGGGGTATGGCTACACCTTC.